This T cell receptor beta chain originates from a study of CD8+CD57+ T cells in acquired aplastic anemia. Study details: DNA from sorted CD4+ and CD8+ cells averaged roughly 3.2 ug. Study-level findings and limits: It was found that about 31 CD8+ CDR3 sequences were shared between patients and controls.

The V gene lost 0 bases and the J gene lost 5 bases, with 7 bases spanning the gap. Germline V lookup: CDR1 KGHDR, CDR2 SFDVKD. This CDR3 has 14 residues. Patients sequenced had flow cytometry evidence of CD8+CD57+ cell expansion. When blood sampling took place, the patients had received no therapy. The study profiled TCR beta VDJ and CDR3 using genomic DNA as template. Via MiXCR, TCRdb re-called the reads, giving one row per CDR3 protein. The table shows 160,000 or so distinct CDR3 sequences, with around half occurring only once. As regards this clonotype: Its antigen is currently unknown.

The clonotype originates from a human donor with aplastic anemia. The sequencing input was sorted CD4+, CD8+, or CD8+CD57+ T cells (not recorded which) from PBMCs. The chain combines TRBV24-1 with TRBJ1-5; D call uncertain. The CDR3 DNA reads as TGTGCCACCAGTGATTTGGACACGGATCAGCCCCAGCATTTT. This translates into CATSDLDTDQPQHF.